Following are 6 T cell receptor beta chains from one sample sequenced in a study of T cell responses to AZD1222 COVID-19 vaccine. TCRdb's copy holds only in-frame clones and misses some; the assay was immunoSEQ multiplex PCR. The sample has around 150,000 clones; just over 90% are singletons. Sample: peripheral blood, taken 28 days after the second AZD1222 dose. All receptors derive from an adult who received the AZD1222 COVID-19 vaccine.

V usage is TRBV18 and J usage is TRBJ2-1; weak D call: TRBD2 (6 bases). V shed 3 bases and J shed 0 bases, with 9 bases lying between them. CDR3 length equals 15 residues. Germline V gene data show CDR1 as KGHSH and CDR2 as LQKENI. The CDR3 region is CASSPDGSSYNEQFF. CDR3 DNA sequence: TGTGCCAGCTCACCTGACGGGAGCTCCTACAATGAGCAGTTCTTC.

The J gene is TRBJ2-7, the V gene TRBV29-1; D perhaps matches TRBD2 (6 bases). In germline, CDR1 is SQVTM, CDR2 ANQGSEA. This CDR3 has 13 residues. CDR3 protein: CSSGGGEDGEQYF. The CDR3 DNA reads as TGCAGTTCAGGTGGCGGGGAGGATGGCGAGCAGTACTTC.

The CDR3 here is CASSTAGSLAKNIQYF. Here the CDR3 DNA reads TGTGCCAGCAGCACGGCAGGCAGTTTAGCCAAAAACATTCAGTACTTC. This chain connects TRBV27 to TRBJ2-4, with D unclear. CDR3 length: 16 amino acids. V lost 6 bases to trimming and J lost 0 bases, with 15 bases between them. Germline V gene lookup returns CDR1 MNHEY and CDR2 SMNVEV (reference sequence).

This chain joins TRBV2 and TRBJ1-4; 7 nucleotides agree with TRBD1. The CDR3 is 15 amino acids. Germline lookup yields CDR1 SNHLY and CDR2 FYNNEI. Unmatched junction bases numbered 6, after V lost 5 bases and J lost 3 bases. CDR3 sequence reads: CASSTGDAANEKLFF. The CDR3 DNA sequence: TGTGCCAGCAGTACAGGGGATGCGGCTAATGAAAAACTGTTTTTT.

The J gene is TRBJ1-5, the V gene TRBV10-3; TRBD1 matches at 9 bases. Trimming removed 0 bases from V and 4 bases from J; junction bases left unmatched: 10. In germline, CDR1 is ENHRY, CDR2 SYGVKD. CDR3 length: 18 residues. CDR3 nucleotides: TGTGCCATCAGTGAGTCTACAGGGGGCGAGACGTGGAATCAGCCCCAGCATTTT. Its translation: CAISESTGGETWNQPQHF.

V and J are TRBV5-1 and TRBJ1-4, with TRBD1 matching 8 bases. Trimming cost V 0 bases and J 3 bases; bases outside gene matches: 10. CDR3 length equals 18 residues. Germline V gives CDR1 SGHRS, CDR2 YFSETQ. The CDR3 spells CASSLAGQGFRANEKLFF. The CDR3 coding sequence is TGCGCCAGCAGCTTGGCCGGACAGGGTTTTCGGGCTAATGAAAAACTGTTTTTT.